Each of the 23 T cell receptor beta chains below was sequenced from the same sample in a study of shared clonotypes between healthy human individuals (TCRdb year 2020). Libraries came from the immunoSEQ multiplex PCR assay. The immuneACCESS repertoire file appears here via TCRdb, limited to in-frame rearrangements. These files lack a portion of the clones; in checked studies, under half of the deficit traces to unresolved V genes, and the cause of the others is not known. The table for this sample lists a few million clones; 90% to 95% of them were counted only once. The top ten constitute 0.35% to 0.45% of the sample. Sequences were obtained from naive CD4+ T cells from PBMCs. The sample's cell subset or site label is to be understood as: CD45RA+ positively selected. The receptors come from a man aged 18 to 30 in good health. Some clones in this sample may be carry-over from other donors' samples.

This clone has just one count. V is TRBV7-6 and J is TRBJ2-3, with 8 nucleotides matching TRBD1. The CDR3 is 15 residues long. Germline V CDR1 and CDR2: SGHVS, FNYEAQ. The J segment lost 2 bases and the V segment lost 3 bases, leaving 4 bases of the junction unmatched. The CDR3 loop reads CASSFPGQDTDTQYF. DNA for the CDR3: TGTGCCAGCAGCTTCCCGGGACAGGACACAGATACGCAGTATTTT.

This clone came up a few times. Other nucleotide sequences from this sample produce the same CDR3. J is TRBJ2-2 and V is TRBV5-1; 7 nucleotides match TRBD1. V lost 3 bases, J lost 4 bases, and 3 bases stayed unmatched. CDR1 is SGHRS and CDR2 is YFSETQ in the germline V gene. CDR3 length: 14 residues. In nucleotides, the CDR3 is TGCGCCAGCAGCTCGACAGGGAGCACCGGGGAGCTGTTTTTT. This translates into CASSSTGSTGELFF.

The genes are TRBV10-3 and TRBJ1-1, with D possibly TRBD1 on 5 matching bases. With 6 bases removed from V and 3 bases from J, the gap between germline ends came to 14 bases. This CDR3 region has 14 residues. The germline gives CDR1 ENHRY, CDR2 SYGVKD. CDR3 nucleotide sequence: TGTGCCATCAGGGGGCGCGGGGGAGACACTGAAGCTTTCTTT. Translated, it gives CAIRGRGGDTEAFF.

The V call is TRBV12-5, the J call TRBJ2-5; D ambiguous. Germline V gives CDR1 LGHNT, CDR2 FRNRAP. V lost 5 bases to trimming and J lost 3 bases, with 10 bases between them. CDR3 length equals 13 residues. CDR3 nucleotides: TGTGCTAGTGGTCAAGCTGTGGAAGAGACCCAGTACTTC. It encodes CASGQAVEETQYF.

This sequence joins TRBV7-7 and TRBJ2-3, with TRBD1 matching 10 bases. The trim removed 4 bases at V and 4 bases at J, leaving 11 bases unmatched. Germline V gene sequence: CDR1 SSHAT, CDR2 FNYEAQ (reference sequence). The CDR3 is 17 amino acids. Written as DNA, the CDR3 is TGTGCCAGCAGCTCGACGGCTGGGGGACAGGGGTCAGATACGCAGTATTTT. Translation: CASSSTAGGQGSDTQYF.

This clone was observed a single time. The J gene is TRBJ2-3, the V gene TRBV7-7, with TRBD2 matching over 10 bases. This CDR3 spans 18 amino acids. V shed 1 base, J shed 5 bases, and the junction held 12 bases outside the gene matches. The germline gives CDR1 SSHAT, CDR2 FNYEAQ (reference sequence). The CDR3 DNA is TGTGCCAGCAGCTTAGGAATGGGGCTAGCGGGAGAAGGAGATACGCAGTATTTT. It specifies CASSLGMGLAGEGDTQYF.

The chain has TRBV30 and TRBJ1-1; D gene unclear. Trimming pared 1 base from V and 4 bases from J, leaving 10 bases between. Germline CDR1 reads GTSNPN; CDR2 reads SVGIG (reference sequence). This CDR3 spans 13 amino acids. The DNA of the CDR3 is TGTGCCTGGAGTGCCACAGTCGGCACTGAAGCTTTCTTT. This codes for CAWSATVGTEAFF. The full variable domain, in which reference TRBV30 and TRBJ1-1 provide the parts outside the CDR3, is SQTIHQWPATLVQPVGSPLSLECTVEGTSNPNLYWYRQAAGRGLQLLFYSVGIGQISSEVPQNLSASRPQDRQFILSSKKLLLSDSGFYLCAWSATVGTEAFFGQGTRLTVV.

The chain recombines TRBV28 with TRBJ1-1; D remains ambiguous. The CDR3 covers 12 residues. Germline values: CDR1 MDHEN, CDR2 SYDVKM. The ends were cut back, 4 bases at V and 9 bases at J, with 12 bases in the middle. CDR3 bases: TGTGCCAGCAGTTCGAAGGGTTTTCAAGCTTTCTTT. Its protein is CASSSKGFQAFF.

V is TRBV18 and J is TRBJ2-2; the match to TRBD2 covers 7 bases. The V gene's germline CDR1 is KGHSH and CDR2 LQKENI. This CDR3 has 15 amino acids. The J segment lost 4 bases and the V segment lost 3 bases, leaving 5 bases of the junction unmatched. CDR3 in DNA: TGTGCCAGCTCACCTCGGGGGGTTGGCACCGGGGAGCTGTTTTTT. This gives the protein CASSPRGVGTGELFF.

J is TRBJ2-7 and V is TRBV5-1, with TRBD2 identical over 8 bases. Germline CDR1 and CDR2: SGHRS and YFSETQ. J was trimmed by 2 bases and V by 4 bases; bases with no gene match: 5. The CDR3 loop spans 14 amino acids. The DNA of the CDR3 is TGCGCCAGCAGCCCCGGGGGGGTGGCCTACGAGCAGTACTTC. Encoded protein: CASSPGGVAYEQYF.

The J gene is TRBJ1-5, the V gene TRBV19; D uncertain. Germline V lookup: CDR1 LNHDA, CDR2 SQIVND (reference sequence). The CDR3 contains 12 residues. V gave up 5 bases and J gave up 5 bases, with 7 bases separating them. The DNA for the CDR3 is TGTGCCAGTAGTTTAGCTCATCAGCCCCAGCATTTT. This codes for CASSLAHQPQHF.

CDR3 sequence: CASSVAARGGNEQFF. CDR3 coding DNA: TGTGCCAGCAGCGTAGCCGCCAGGGGCGGGAATGAGCAGTTCTTC. The rearrangement joins TRBV9 to TRBJ2-1; a possible D gene is TRBD1 (6 bases). V dropped 0 bases and J dropped 7 bases, with 14 bases sitting between them. Per germline, CDR1 SGDLS and CDR2 YYNGEE. CDR3 length: 15 residues.

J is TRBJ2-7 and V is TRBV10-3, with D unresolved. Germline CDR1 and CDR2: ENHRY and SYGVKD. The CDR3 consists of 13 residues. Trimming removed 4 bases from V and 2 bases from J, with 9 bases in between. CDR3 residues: CAISGAATYEQYF. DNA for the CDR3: TGTGCCATCAGTGGGGCGGCAACCTACGAGCAGTACTTC.

Here the CDR3 reads CASSLMAGTDTQYF. CDR3 DNA sequence: TGTGCCAGCAGCTTAATGGCGGGGACAGATACGCAGTATTTT. The chain employs TRBV7-3 and TRBJ2-3; tentative D call: TRBD2 (6 bases). V lost 1 base, J lost 3 bases, and 8 bases lay in between. CDR1 and CDR2 (germline): SGHTA, FQGTGA. The CDR3 totals 14 residues.

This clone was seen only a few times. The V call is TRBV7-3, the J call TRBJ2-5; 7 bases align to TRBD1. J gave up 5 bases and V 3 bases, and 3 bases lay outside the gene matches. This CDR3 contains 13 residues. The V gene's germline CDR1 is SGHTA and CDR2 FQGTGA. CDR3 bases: TGTGCCAGCAGCTTGGGACAGAGGGAGACCCAGTACTTC. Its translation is CASSLGQRETQYF.

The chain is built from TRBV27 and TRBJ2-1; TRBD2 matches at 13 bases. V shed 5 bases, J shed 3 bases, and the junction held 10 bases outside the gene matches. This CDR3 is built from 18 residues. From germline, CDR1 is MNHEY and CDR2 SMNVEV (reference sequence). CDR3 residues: CASSRPGLAGKIYNEQFF. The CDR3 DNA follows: TGTGCCAGCAGTCGACCGGGACTAGCGGGGAAGATCTACAATGAGCAGTTCTTC.

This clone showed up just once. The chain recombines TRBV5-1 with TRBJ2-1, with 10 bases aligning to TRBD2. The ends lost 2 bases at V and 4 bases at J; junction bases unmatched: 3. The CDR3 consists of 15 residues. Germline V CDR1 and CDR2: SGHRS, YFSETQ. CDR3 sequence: CASSLLAGRYNEQFF. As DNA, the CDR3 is TGCGCCAGCAGCTTACTAGCGGGGAGGTACAATGAGCAGTTCTTC.

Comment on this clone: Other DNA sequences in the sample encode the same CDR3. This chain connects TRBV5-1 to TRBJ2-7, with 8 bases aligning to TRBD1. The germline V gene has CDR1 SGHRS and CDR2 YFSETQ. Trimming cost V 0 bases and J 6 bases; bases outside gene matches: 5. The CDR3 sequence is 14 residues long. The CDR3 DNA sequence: TGCGCCAGCAGCTTGGTGCAGGGGGCGGGCGAGCAGTACTTC. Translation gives CASSLVQGAGEQYF.

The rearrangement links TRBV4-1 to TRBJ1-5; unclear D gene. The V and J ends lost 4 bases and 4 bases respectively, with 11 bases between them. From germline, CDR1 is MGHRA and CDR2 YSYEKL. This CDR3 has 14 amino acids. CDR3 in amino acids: CASSLTNGNQPQHF. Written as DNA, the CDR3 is TGCGCCAGCAGCCTAACTAACGGGAATCAGCCCCAGCATTTT.

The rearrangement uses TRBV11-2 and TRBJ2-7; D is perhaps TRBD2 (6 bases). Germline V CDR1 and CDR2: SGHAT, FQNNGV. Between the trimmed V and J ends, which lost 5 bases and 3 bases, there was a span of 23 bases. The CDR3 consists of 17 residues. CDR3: CASSPSGVTRGFYEQYF. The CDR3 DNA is TGTGCCAGCAGCCCATCGGGGGTGACTAGAGGCTTCTACGAGCAGTACTTC.

CDR3 sequence: CASSLAGGTGLNTEAFF. CDR3 DNA sequence: TGTGCCAGCAGCTTAGCGGGGGGGACAGGGTTGAACACTGAAGCTTTCTTT. V gene TRBV7-9 combines with J gene TRBJ1-1; 9 bases fit TRBD1. V gave up 0 bases and J gave up 0 bases; unmatched junction bases: 5. This CDR3 region has 17 residues. Germline CDR1 is SEHNR and CDR2 is FQNEAQ (reference sequence). The variable domain in full, with the rest retrieved from reference TRBV7-9 and TRBJ1-1, is DTGVSQNPRHKITKRGQNVTFRCDPISEHNRLYWYRQTLGQGPEFLTYFQNEAQLEKSRLLSDRFSAERPKGSFSTLEIQRTEQGDSAMYLCASSLAGGTGLNTEAFFGQGTRLTVV.

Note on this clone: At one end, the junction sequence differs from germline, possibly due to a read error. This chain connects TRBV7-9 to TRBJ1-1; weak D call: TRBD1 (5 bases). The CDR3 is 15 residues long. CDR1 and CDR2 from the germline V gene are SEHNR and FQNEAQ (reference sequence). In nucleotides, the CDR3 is TGTGCCAGCAGCTTAATCCGGCGGGGGAACACTGGAGCTTTCTTT. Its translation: CASSLIRRGNTGAFF.

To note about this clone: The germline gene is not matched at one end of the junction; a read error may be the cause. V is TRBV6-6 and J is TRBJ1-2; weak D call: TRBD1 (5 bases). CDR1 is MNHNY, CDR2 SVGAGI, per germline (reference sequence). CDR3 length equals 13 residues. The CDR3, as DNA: TGTGCCAGCAGCCCAGGGCCAAGCTCCTACATCTCCTTC. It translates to CASSPGPSSYISF.